This TCR beta chain originates from a study of cytomegalovirus exposure and HLA in healthy donors. Study-level findings and limits: It was confirmed in vitro that a few of the CMV-associated chains were specific for CMV antigens.

Concerning this clone: Its target is not known.

PCR amplification relied on 60 Vbeta primers (plus 13 Jbeta primers). The data were produced by immunoSEQ multiplex PCR, yet TCRdb's version contains in-frame clones alone and is incomplete. The data hold some 93,000 clones, with around four fifths observed a single time. CDR3 length: 13 amino acids. Trimming cost V 7 bases and J 1 base, with 13 bases left between them. Germline V CDR1 and CDR2: SQVTM, ANQGSEA. This chain uses TRBV29-1 with TRBJ1-1; weak D call: TRBD1 (6 bases). The sample consisted of PBMCs. This TCR came from a middle-aged woman in good health and CMV-seronegative. The CDR3 DNA reads as TGCAGCGCAACAGGGTCAGGGAACACTGAAGCTTTCTTT. Residues: CSATGSGNTEAFF. Looking up the rest from reference TRBV29-1 and TRBJ1-1 gives the full variable domain: SAVISQKPSRDICQRGTSLTIQCQVDSQVTMMFWYRQQPGQSLTLIATANQGSEATYESGFVIDKFPISRPNLTFSTLTVSNMSPEDSSIYLCSATGSGNTEAFFGQGTRLTVV.